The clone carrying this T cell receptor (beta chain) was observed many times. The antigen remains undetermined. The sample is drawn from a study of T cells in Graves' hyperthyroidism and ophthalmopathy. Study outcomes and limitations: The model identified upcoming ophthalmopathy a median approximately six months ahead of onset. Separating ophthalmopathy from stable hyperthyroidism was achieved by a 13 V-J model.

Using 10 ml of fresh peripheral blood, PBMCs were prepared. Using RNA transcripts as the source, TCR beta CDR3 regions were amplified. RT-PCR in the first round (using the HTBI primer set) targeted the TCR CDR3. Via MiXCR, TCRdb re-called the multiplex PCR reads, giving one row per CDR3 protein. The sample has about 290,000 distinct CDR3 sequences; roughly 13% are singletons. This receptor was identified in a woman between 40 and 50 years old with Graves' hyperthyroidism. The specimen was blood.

CDR3 coding DNA: TGTGCCAGTAGTCCCGATAGTGGGGGGAGAACCCAGTACTTC. Its protein is CASSPDSGGRTQYF. The V and J genes are TRBV19 and TRBJ2-5; tentatively, D is TRBD2 (6 bases). CDR3 length equals 14 residues. Trimming left V 5 bases short and J 8 bases short, with 18 bases between. The germline V gene encodes CDR1 LNHDA and CDR2 SQIVND (reference sequence).